This is a list of T cell receptor beta chains from one sample in a study of T-cell memory formation after mild COVID-19. A single record per CDR3 protein comes from TCRdb applying MiXCR to the 5' RACE reads. Of around 340,000 distinct CDR3 sequences listed, roughly 13% are singletons. Sequencing was performed on PBMCs or a T cell subset sorted from them (not recorded which). The receptors originated from a man aged 18 to 30 who had mild COVID-19 (a few samples of this study predate the infection). Cell type and time point are not known. Both conserved end residues are part of each CDR3. D genes are given only for firm matches. Only some rows state a clone size, as once, few, many or a class for expanded clones.

V gene,D gene,J gene,clone size,CDR3 protein,CDR3 DNA
TRBV3-1,TRBD1,TRBJ2-4,few,CASSRGLGKNIQYF,TGTGCCAGCAGTAGGGGGCTCGGCAAAAACATTCAGTACTTC
TRBV20-1,-,TRBJ1-6,-,CSARAPAPAPNSPLHF,TGCAGTGCTAGAGCCCCGGCCCCGGCTCCGAATTCACCCCTCCACTTT
TRBV12-3/TRBV12-4,-,TRBJ2-2,-,CASTLKERQAGELFF,TGTGCCAGCACCCTTAAGGAGCGCCAAGCCGGGGAGCTGTTTTTT
TRBV4-3,-,TRBJ1-1,few,CASSQQSELGGEAFF,TGCGCCAGCAGCCAACAGTCCGAACTAGGGGGTGAAGCTTTCTTT
TRBV7-2,-,TRBJ1-4,few,CASSLNGGGASEKLFF,TGTGCCAGCAGCCTAAACGGGGGGGGCGCGAGTGAAAAACTGTTTTTT
TRBV4-1,-,TRBJ1-1,few,CASSQAALAHEAFF,TGCGCCAGCAGCCAAGCAGCTCTGGCTCATGAAGCTTTCTTT
TRBV6-5,TRBD1,TRBJ2-3,-,CASSIRTGGTDTQYF,TGTGCCAGCAGTATCCGGACAGGGGGCACAGATACGCAGTATTTT
TRBV2,TRBD1,TRBJ2-7,-,CASRAPGDRDHGEQYF,TGTGCCAGCAGGGCCCCCGGGGACAGGGATCATGGAGAGCAGTACTTC
TRBV29-1,-,TRBJ2-3,many,CSLIFADTQYF,TGCAGCCTCATCTTTGCAGATACGCAGTATTTT
TRBV6-5,TRBD1,TRBJ1-1,few,CASRQDRDTEAFF,TGTGCCAGCAGACAGGACAGGGACACTGAAGCTTTCTTT
TRBV20-1,-,TRBJ2-5,-,CSARAGTQETQYF,TGCAGTGCTAGGGCGGGAACCCAAGAGACCCAGTACTTC
TRBV7-3,-,TRBJ2-5,-,CASSRDSGTQYF,TGTGCCAGCAGCCGGGACTCCGGGACCCAGTACTTC
TRBV24-1,-,TRBJ1-5,-,CATSEGPRPPQHF,TGTGCCACCAGTGAGGGACCTCGCCCGCCCCAGCATTTT
TRBV5-4,-,TRBJ1-4,-,CASNPQGEEEKLFF,TGTGCCAGCAACCCCCAGGGAGAGGAAGAAAAACTGTTTTTT